This T cell receptor beta chain derives from a study of blood T cell repertoires in COVID-19. Sequenced by immunoSEQ multiplex PCR; TCRdb stores in-frame clones only, minus some. The repertoire holds approximately 220,000 clones, 90% seen once, with over 13% in the top ten. The source material was PBMCs or T cells enriched from blood (not recorded which). The clonotype comes from a man aged 25 to 40 who had been exposed to COVID-19.

This CDR3 reads CASSQGTGTYNEQFF. CDR3 sequence (DNA): TGCGCCAGCAGCCAAGGGACAGGGACCTACAATGAGCAGTTCTTC. J is TRBJ2-1 and V is TRBV4-3, with 8 bases identical to TRBD1. Trimming took 1 base from V and 2 from J; bases not matched to a gene: 1. Germline loops: CDR1 LGHNA, CDR2 YSLEER. The CDR3 runs to 15 residues.